This TCR beta chain comes out of a study of T-cell memory formation after mild COVID-19. Study-wide results and caveats: Clones which contracted sat mainly in CM and EM if CD4+, and in EMRA if CD8+. A balance of CD4 and CD8 characterized clones contracting day 15 to 85, whereas later expanders leaned CD4+.

This CDR3 region has 15 residues. The ends were cut back, 5 bases at V and 7 bases at J, with 20 bases in the middle. Germline V gives CDR1 SEHNR, CDR2 FQNEAQ (reference sequence). Amplification by 5'RACE using constant-segment primers produced TCR alpha and TCR beta cDNA libraries that carried sample barcodes and UMIs. TCRdb passed the 5' RACE reads through MiXCR, listing each CDR3 protein once. This sample has around 130,000 distinct CDR3 sequences, with 15% to 20% found just once. Of note for this clonotype: No antigen is known for it.

The chain combines TRBV7-9 with TRBJ2-5; the D gene is possibly TRBD1 (6 bases). The sequence derives from an adult woman who had mild COVID-19 (a few samples of this study predate the infection). Cell type and time point are not known. Material: PBMCs or a T cell subset sorted from them (not recorded which). The CDR3 loop reads CASSPQGLRAATQYF. CDR3 coding DNA: TGTGCCAGCAGCCCTCAGGGGCTTAGAGCGGCGACCCAGTACTTC.